This T cell receptor (beta chain) stems from a study of T cells after yellow fever vaccination. About the study: The authors prepared low-cell-number fractions using SMART-Seq v4 Ultra Low Input.

5'RACE template switching added a universal primer site and UMIs to TCR cDNA. MiXCR was run by TCRdb on the 5' RACE reads, yielding one entry per CDR3 protein. Among about 120,000 distinct CDR3 sequences listed, more than 7.5% were seen once. The length of the CDR3 is 17 residues. V lost 5 bases and J lost 4; bases outside the gene matches: 16. V is TRBV12-3 or TRBV12-4 and J is TRBJ2-5; the match to TRBD1 covers 7 bases. The source material was CD8+ T cells sorted from PBMCs, sampled on the day of the yellow fever booster vaccination. The sequence was obtained from a man aged 18 to 29 who received the YFV17D yellow fever vaccine. The CDR3 region is CASSELPRQGLGETQYF. The CDR3, as DNA: TGTGCCAGCAGTGAATTACCCCGACAGGGCTTGGGAGAGACCCAGTACTTC.